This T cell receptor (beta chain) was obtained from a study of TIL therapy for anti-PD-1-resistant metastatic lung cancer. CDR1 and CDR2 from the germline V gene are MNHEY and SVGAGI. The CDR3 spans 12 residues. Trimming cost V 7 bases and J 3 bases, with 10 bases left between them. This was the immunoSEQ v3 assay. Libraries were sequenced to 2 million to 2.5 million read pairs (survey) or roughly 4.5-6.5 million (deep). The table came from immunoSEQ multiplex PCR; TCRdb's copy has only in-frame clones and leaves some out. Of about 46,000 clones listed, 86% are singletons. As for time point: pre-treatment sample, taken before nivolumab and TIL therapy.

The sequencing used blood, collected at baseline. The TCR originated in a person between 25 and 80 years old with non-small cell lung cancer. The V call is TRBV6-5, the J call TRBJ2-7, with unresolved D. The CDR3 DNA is TGTGCCAGCACCGCAAGGAACTACGAGCAGTACTTC. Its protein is CASTARNYEQYF.